A selection of T cell receptor beta chains follows, all from one sample in a study of early T cells in non-severe SARS-CoV-2 infection. TCRdb re-analysed the 5' RACE reads in MiXCR, keeping a single row per CDR3 protein. The sample includes approximately 67,000 distinct CDR3 sequences, roughly 9.1% of them seen just once. What was sequenced was whole blood. The receptor source for this set is an adult who was a healthcare worker with PCR-confirmed SARS-CoV-2 infection or an uninfected control (not recorded which). Each CDR3 is given with its conserved first and last residue. A D gene is named only where the DNA matches it firmly. Only some rows state a clone size, as once, few, many or a class for expanded clones.

j_call: TRBJ1-3; clone_size: many; v_call: TRBV30; d_call: -; cdr3_aa: CAWKGLRSSNTIYF; cdr3_nt: TGTGCCTGGAAAGGATTGAGGTCCTCGAACACCATATATTTT
j_call: TRBJ2-1; clone_size: -; v_call: TRBV6-2/TRBV6-3; d_call: -; cdr3_aa: CASSLLASEQFF; cdr3_nt: TGTGCCAGCAGCTTGCTAGCAAGTGAGCAGTTCTTC
j_call: TRBJ2-3; clone_size: -; v_call: TRBV10-3; d_call: TRBD2; cdr3_aa: CAISGTSGDTTDTQYF; cdr3_nt: TGTGCCATCAGCGGGACTAGCGGGGACACCACAGATACGCAGTATTTT
j_call: TRBJ2-7; clone_size: -; v_call: TRBV7-2; d_call: TRBD2; cdr3_aa: CASARSSGAYEQYF; cdr3_nt: TGTGCCAGCGCGCGGTCTAGCGGAGCCTACGAGCAGTACTTC
j_call: TRBJ2-7; clone_size: -; v_call: TRBV4-2; d_call: -; cdr3_aa: CASSQEFAAHYEQYF; cdr3_nt: TGTGCCAGCAGCCAAGAGTTCGCAGCTCACTACGAGCAGTACTTC
j_call: TRBJ2-7; clone_size: many; v_call: TRBV9; d_call: -; cdr3_aa: CASSTTMGVNYYEQYF; cdr3_nt: TGTGCCAGCAGCACTACGATGGGGGTTAACTACTACGAGCAGTACTTC
j_call: TRBJ2-1; clone_size: many; v_call: TRBV9; d_call: TRBD2; cdr3_aa: CASSNPSGRATEQFF; cdr3_nt: TGTGCCAGCAGCAACCCTAGCGGGAGGGCCACTGAGCAGTTCTTC
j_call: TRBJ2-4; clone_size: -; v_call: TRBV6-2/TRBV6-3; d_call: -; cdr3_aa: CASKVGPPSKNIQYF; cdr3_nt: TGTGCCAGCAAAGTCGGACCGCCTTCCAAAAACATTCAGTACTTC
j_call: TRBJ2-3; clone_size: -; v_call: TRBV7-2; d_call: TRBD1; cdr3_aa: CASSLVGGQGKNTQYF; cdr3_nt: TGTGCCAGCAGCTTAGTGGGGGGACAGGGAAAGAATACGCAGTATTTT
j_call: TRBJ2-3; clone_size: few; v_call: TRBV4-3; d_call: -; cdr3_aa: CASSLQLADTVDTQYF; cdr3_nt: TGCGCCAGCAGCCTTCAGTTAGCGGATACTGTGGATACGCAGTATTTT
j_call: TRBJ2-7; clone_size: many; v_call: TRBV18; d_call: TRBD2; cdr3_aa: CASSPSSLAGSSSYEQYF; cdr3_nt: TGTGCCAGCTCACCATCGTCGCTAGCGGGATCGAGCTCCTACGAGCAGTACTTC
j_call: TRBJ2-3; clone_size: many; v_call: TRBV11-3; d_call: -; cdr3_aa: CASSLGGPTDTQYF; cdr3_nt: TGTGCCAGCAGCTTAGGCGGCCCCACAGATACGCAGTATTTT
j_call: TRBJ2-2; clone_size: -; v_call: TRBV29-1; d_call: TRBD2; cdr3_aa: CSASGTNTGELFF; cdr3_nt: TGCAGCGCTAGCGGGACCAACACCGGGGAGCTGTTTTTT
j_call: TRBJ1-5; clone_size: many; v_call: TRBV6-6; d_call: -; cdr3_aa: CASTPVEDQPQHF; cdr3_nt: TGTGCCAGCACCCCCGTTGAGGATCAGCCCCAGCATTTT
j_call: TRBJ1-2; clone_size: few; v_call: TRBV27; d_call: TRBD1; cdr3_aa: CASSSRQGGGYTF; cdr3_nt: TGTGCCAGCAGTTCCCGACAGGGTGGCGGCTACACCTTC
j_call: TRBJ1-1; clone_size: many; v_call: TRBV19; d_call: -; cdr3_aa: CASSVQGRGTEAFF; cdr3_nt: TGTGCCAGTAGCGTACAGGGAAGGGGCACTGAAGCTTTCTTT
j_call: TRBJ2-1; clone_size: few; v_call: TRBV4-1; d_call: TRBD2; cdr3_aa: CASRLAGGVGEQFF; cdr3_nt: TGCGCCAGCAGACTAGCGGGGGGAGTAGGTGAGCAGTTCTTC
j_call: TRBJ2-3; clone_size: few; v_call: TRBV7-2; d_call: -; cdr3_aa: CASSFSGPSTDTQYF; cdr3_nt: TGTGCCAGCAGCTTTTCGGGACCTAGCACAGATACGCAGTATTTT
j_call: TRBJ2-7; clone_size: many; v_call: TRBV5-6; d_call: -; cdr3_aa: CASSFGTWGYEQYF; cdr3_nt: TGTGCCAGCAGCTTCGGGACCTGGGGGTACGAGCAGTACTTC
j_call: TRBJ2-2; clone_size: few; v_call: TRBV12-3/TRBV12-4; d_call: TRBD1; cdr3_aa: CASSLVFWAGGNTGELFF; cdr3_nt: TGTGCCAGCAGTTTAGTGTTCTGGGCAGGGGGGAACACCGGGGAGCTGTTTTTT
j_call: TRBJ2-6; clone_size: medium-sized; v_call: TRBV6-2/TRBV6-3; d_call: -; cdr3_aa: CASSSQGSGANVLTF; cdr3_nt: TGTGCCAGCAGTAGCCAGGGATCTGGGGCCAACGTCCTGACTTTC
j_call: TRBJ2-3; clone_size: few; v_call: TRBV29-1; d_call: -; cdr3_aa: CSVEGGLRGTDTQYF; cdr3_nt: TGCAGCGTAGAGGGGGGATTAAGAGGAACAGATACGCAGTATTTT
j_call: TRBJ1-2; clone_size: few; v_call: TRBV29-1; d_call: -; cdr3_aa: CSAERAGFYGYTF; cdr3_nt: TGCAGCGCCGAACGTGCTGGGTTTTATGGCTACACCTTC
j_call: TRBJ2-1; clone_size: few; v_call: TRBV28; d_call: -; cdr3_aa: CASRGWGLSSYNEQFF; cdr3_nt: TGTGCCAGCAGGGGGTGGGGTTTAAGCTCCTACAATGAGCAGTTCTTC
j_call: TRBJ1-2; clone_size: few; v_call: TRBV5-1; d_call: -; cdr3_aa: CASSSGTSLYGYTF; cdr3_nt: TGCGCCAGCAGCTCCGGGACATCTCTCTATGGCTACACCTTC
j_call: TRBJ2-3; clone_size: many; v_call: TRBV5-1; d_call: -; cdr3_aa: CASSYAGLGAVISTDTQYF; cdr3_nt: TGCGCCAGCAGCTACGCGGGACTCGGGGCGGTAATCAGCACAGATACGCAGTATTTT
j_call: TRBJ2-7; clone_size: few; v_call: TRBV20-1; d_call: TRBD1; cdr3_aa: CSALQDRGYEQYF; cdr3_nt: TGCAGTGCTCTACAGGACAGGGGTTACGAGCAGTACTTC
j_call: TRBJ2-1; clone_size: many; v_call: TRBV18; d_call: TRBD2; cdr3_aa: CASSLSGISYNEQFF; cdr3_nt: TGTGCCAGCTCACTTAGCGGGATCTCCTACAATGAGCAGTTCTTC
j_call: TRBJ2-3; clone_size: many; v_call: TRBV29-1; d_call: -; cdr3_aa: CSVSIVSTDTQYF; cdr3_nt: TGCAGCGTTTCTATAGTCAGCACAGATACGCAGTATTTT
j_call: TRBJ1-4; clone_size: -; v_call: TRBV6-1; d_call: -; cdr3_aa: CASSGTGFRKLFF; cdr3_nt: TGTGCCAGCAGTGGCACGGGGTTTAGGAAACTGTTTTTT
j_call: TRBJ2-4; clone_size: few; v_call: TRBV7-2; d_call: -; cdr3_aa: CASSLARDIQYF; cdr3_nt: TGTGCCAGCAGCTTAGCGCGGGACATTCAGTACTTC
j_call: TRBJ2-5; clone_size: few; v_call: TRBV12-3/TRBV12-4; d_call: -; cdr3_aa: CASSLREGAETQYF; cdr3_nt: TGTGCCAGCAGTTTACGGGAGGGGGCAGAGACCCAGTACTTC
j_call: TRBJ2-3; clone_size: many; v_call: TRBV6-1; d_call: TRBD1; cdr3_aa: CASSDQLQGIKDTQYF; cdr3_nt: TGTGCCAGCAGTGACCAATTACAGGGGATCAAAGATACGCAGTATTTT
j_call: TRBJ2-5; clone_size: many; v_call: TRBV14; d_call: TRBD1; cdr3_aa: CASSRDRDGFQETQYF; cdr3_nt: TGTGCCAGCAGCCGGGACAGGGATGGGTTTCAAGAGACCCAGTACTTC
j_call: TRBJ1-6; clone_size: -; v_call: TRBV18; d_call: -; cdr3_aa: CASSLQQGISPLHF; cdr3_nt: TGTGCCAGCTCACTACAACAGGGAATCTCACCCCTCCACTTT
j_call: TRBJ1-3; clone_size: few; v_call: TRBV6-1; d_call: TRBD1; cdr3_aa: CASRWTGGNTIYF; cdr3_nt: TGTGCCAGCAGGTGGACAGGTGGAAACACCATATATTTT
j_call: TRBJ1-5; clone_size: few; v_call: TRBV12-3/TRBV12-4; d_call: -; cdr3_aa: CASSLSGGNQPQHF; cdr3_nt: TGTGCCAGCAGTTTATCGGGCGGGAATCAGCCCCAGCATTTT
j_call: TRBJ2-4; clone_size: few; v_call: TRBV5-6; d_call: -; cdr3_aa: CASFLEGGTKNIQYF; cdr3_nt: TGTGCCAGCTTTCTTGAGGGGGGTACCAAAAACATTCAGTACTTC
j_call: TRBJ2-3; clone_size: many; v_call: TRBV5-6; d_call: -; cdr3_aa: CASSRTITDTQYF; cdr3_nt: TGTGCCAGCAGCCGGACAATCACAGATACGCAGTATTTT
j_call: TRBJ2-3; clone_size: few; v_call: TRBV7-2; d_call: -; cdr3_aa: CASKPSGTDTQYF; cdr3_nt: TGTGCCAGCAAGCCGTCGGGCACAGATACGCAGTATTTT
j_call: TRBJ1-4; clone_size: few; v_call: TRBV30; d_call: -; cdr3_aa: CAWKGGTNEKLFF; cdr3_nt: TGTGCCTGGAAAGGAGGAACTAATGAAAAACTGTTTTTT
j_call: TRBJ1-6; clone_size: many; v_call: TRBV11-2; d_call: -; cdr3_aa: CASTRGTNSYNSPLHF; cdr3_nt: TGTGCCAGCACCCGGGGGACAAACTCCTATAATTCACCCCTCCACTTT
j_call: TRBJ2-7; clone_size: -; v_call: TRBV3-1; d_call: TRBD2; cdr3_aa: CASSPGLAGVGSSYEQYF; cdr3_nt: TGTGCCAGCAGTCCGGGGCTAGCGGGAGTCGGGAGCTCCTACGAGCAGTACTTC
j_call: TRBJ1-1; clone_size: many; v_call: TRBV30; d_call: -; cdr3_aa: CAHRVARNTEAFF; cdr3_nt: TGTGCCCACAGGGTGGCGAGGAACACTGAAGCTTTCTTT
j_call: TRBJ1-1; clone_size: medium-sized; v_call: TRBV7-3; d_call: -; cdr3_aa: CASSLNGGGDTEAFF; cdr3_nt: TGTGCCAGCAGCTTAAATGGGGGCGGGGACACTGAAGCTTTCTTT
j_call: TRBJ2-7; clone_size: few; v_call: TRBV5-1; d_call: -; cdr3_aa: CASSLEGHEQYF; cdr3_nt: TGCGCCAGCAGCTTGGAGGGGCACGAGCAGTACTTC
j_call: TRBJ2-7; clone_size: many; v_call: TRBV28; d_call: TRBD2; cdr3_aa: CASISRGTSSYEQYF; cdr3_nt: TGTGCCAGCATCTCGCGGGGGACTTCCTCCTACGAGCAGTACTTC
j_call: TRBJ2-1; clone_size: few; v_call: TRBV27; d_call: -; cdr3_aa: CASSQTGFGGEQFF; cdr3_nt: TGTGCCAGCAGTCAGACAGGGTTCGGGGGTGAGCAGTTCTTC
j_call: TRBJ2-3; clone_size: many; v_call: TRBV10-3; d_call: TRBD2; cdr3_aa: CAIAGLREDTDTQYF; cdr3_nt: TGTGCCATAGCGGGGTTACGGGAGGACACAGATACGCAGTATTTT